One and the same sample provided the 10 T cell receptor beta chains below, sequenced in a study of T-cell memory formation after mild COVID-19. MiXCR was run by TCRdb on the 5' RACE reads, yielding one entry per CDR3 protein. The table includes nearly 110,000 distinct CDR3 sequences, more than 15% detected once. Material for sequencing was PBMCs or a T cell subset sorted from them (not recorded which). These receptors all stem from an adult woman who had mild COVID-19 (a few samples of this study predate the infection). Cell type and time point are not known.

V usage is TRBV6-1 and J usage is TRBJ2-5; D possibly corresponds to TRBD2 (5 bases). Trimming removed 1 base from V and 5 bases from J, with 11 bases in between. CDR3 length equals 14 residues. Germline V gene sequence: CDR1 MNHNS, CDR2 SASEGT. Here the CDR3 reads CASSEGMEEETQYF. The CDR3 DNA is TGTGCCAGCAGTGAAGGGATGGAGGAGGAGACCCAGTACTTC.

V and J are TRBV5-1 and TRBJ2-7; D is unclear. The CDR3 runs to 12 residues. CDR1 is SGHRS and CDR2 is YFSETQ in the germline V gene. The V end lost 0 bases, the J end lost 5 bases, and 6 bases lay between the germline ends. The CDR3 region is CASSLGRDEQYF. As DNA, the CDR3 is TGCGCCAGCAGCTTGGGAAGGGACGAGCAGTACTTC.

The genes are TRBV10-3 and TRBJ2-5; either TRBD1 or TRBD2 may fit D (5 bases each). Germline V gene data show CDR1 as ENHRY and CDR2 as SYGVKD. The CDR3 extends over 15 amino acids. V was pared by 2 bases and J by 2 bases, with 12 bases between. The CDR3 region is CAISEGGRAQETQYF. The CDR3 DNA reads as TGTGCCATCAGTGAGGGGGGTCGGGCTCAAGAGACCCAGTACTTC.

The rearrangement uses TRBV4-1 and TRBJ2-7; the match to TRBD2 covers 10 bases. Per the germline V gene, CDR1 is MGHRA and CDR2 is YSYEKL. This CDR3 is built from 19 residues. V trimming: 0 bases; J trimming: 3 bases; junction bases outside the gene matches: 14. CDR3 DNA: TGCGCCAGCAGCCAAGAGGCTAGCGGGGGATATCAGCCATTCTACGAGCAGTACTTC. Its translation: CASSQEASGGYQPFYEQYF.

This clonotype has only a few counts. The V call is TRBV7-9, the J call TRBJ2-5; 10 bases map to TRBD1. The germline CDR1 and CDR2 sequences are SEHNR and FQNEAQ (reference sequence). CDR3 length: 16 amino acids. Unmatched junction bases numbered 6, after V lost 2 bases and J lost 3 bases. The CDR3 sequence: CASSLSWDRGEETQYF. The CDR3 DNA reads TGTGCCAGCAGCTTAAGTTGGGACAGGGGAGAAGAGACCCAGTACTTC.

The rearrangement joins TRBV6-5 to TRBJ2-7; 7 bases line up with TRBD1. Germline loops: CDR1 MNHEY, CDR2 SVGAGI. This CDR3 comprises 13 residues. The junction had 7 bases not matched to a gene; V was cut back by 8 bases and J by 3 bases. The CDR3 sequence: CASVGTDIYEQYF. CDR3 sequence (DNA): TGTGCCAGCGTAGGGACAGATATCTACGAGCAGTACTTC.

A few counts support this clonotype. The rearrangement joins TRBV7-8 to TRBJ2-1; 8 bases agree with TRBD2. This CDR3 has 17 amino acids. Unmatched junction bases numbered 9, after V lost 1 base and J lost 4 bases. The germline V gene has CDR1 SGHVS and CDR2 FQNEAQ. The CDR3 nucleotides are TGTGCCAGCAGCTTAGTTGGATCTAGCGGGCTATACAATGAGCAGTTCTTC. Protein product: CASSLVGSSGLYNEQFF.

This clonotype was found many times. The CDR3 nucleotides are TGCGCCAGCAGCTTGTTTCCTGTAGACGGGACGCCCGCGAACACCGGGGAGCTGTTTTTT. It translates to CASSLFPVDGTPANTGELFF. This chain uses TRBV5-1 with TRBJ2-2, with D tentatively TRBD1 or TRBD2 (5 bases each). The CDR3 loop spans 20 amino acids. V lost 1 base to trimming and J lost 0 bases, with 22 bases between them. The germline gives CDR1 SGHRS, CDR2 YFSETQ.

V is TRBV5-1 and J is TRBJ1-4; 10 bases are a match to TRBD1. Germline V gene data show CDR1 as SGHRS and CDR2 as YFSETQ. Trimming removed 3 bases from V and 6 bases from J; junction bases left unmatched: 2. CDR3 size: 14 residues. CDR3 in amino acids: CASSSGQGYEKLFF. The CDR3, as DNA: TGCGCCAGCAGCTCGGGACAGGGGTATGAAAAACTGTTTTTT.

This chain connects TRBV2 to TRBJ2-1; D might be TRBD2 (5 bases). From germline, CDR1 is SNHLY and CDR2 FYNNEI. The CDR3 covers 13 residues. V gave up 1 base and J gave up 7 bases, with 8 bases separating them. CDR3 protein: CASSEGERNEQFF. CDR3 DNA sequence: TGTGCCAGCAGTGAAGGGGAGCGGAATGAGCAGTTCTTC.